These 25 T cell receptor beta chains share one sample of origin, sequenced in a study of blood T cells in healthy people across ages. Alongside a J-beta primer mix, a sample-barcoded 5' primer served in a second PCR lasting roughly 7 to 12 cycles. TCRdb reanalysed the 5' RACE reads using MiXCR and keeps one entry per CDR3 protein. Here the sample spans 540,000 or so distinct CDR3 sequences, 40% to 50% being singletons. What was sequenced was blood. These receptors were obtained from an elderly man in good health.

The chain uses TRBV20-1 and TRBJ2-7; 7 bases fit TRBD1. CDR1 and CDR2 from the germline V gene are DFQATT and SNEGSKA (reference sequence). The V gene end was trimmed by 6 bases and the J gene end by 0 bases; junction bases not matched to a gene: 14. The CDR3 extends over 16 amino acids. CDR3 nucleotides: TGCAGTGCCTCACACATTTTGACAGGGTCCTCCTACGAGCAGTACTTC. Encoded protein: CSASHILTGSSYEQYF.

The CDR3 sequence is CASSYGGREGLFF. The CDR3 DNA reads TGTGCCAGCAGTTACGGGGGCCGGGAGGGACTGTTTTTT. The chain is built from TRBV6-6 and TRBJ1-4; a possible D gene is TRBD1 (6 bases). This CDR3 is built from 13 residues. Germline CDR1 is MNHNY and CDR2 is SVGAGI (reference sequence). Trimming took off 2 bases at V and 13 bases at J, with 14 bases between the two ends.

The rearrangement joins TRBV6-2 or TRBV6-3 to TRBJ2-2; D not certain. V shed 8 bases and J shed 1 base, with 11 bases lying between them. CDR1 is MNHEY and CDR2 is SVGEGT in the germline V gene. CDR3 length: 14 amino acids. The chain's CDR3 is CASLNGWNTGELFF. The CDR3 nucleotides read TGTGCCAGCTTAAACGGGTGGAACACCGGGGAGCTGTTTTTT.

This clonotype has at least ten counts. The chain links TRBV29-1 to TRBJ1-1, with 11 bases that match TRBD1. CDR1 SQVTM and CDR2 ANQGSEA come from the germline V gene. This CDR3 region has 13 residues. The junction had 1 base not matched to a gene; V was cut back by 5 bases and J by 2 bases. The CDR3 sequence: CSVRTGGNTEAFF. DNA of the CDR3: TGCAGCGTTAGGACAGGGGGCAACACTGAAGCTTTCTTT.

In its sample, this clonotype was seen many times. V and J are TRBV6-5 and TRBJ1-5; TRBD1 is a possible D gene (6 bases). V was cut by 0 bases and J by 3 bases, with 18 bases left in between. Looked up from germline, CDR1 is MNHEY and CDR2 is SVGAGI. The CDR3 sequence is 18 residues long. The CDR3 nucleotides are TGTGCCAGCAGTTACTCGGCCCCCCGGGGGGGGGCCAATCAGCCCCAGCATTTT. Protein product: CASSYSAPRGGANQPQHF.

The V and J genes are TRBV7-2 and TRBJ1-2; D is uncertain. CDR1 SGHTA and CDR2 FQGNSA come from the germline V gene. V lost 5 bases and J lost 2, with 12 bases in between. This CDR3 region has 14 residues. This CDR3 reads CASSAMGSNYGYTF. The CDR3 nucleotides are TGTGCCAGCAGCGCTATGGGATCGAACTATGGCTACACCTTC.

This chain joins TRBV20-1 and TRBJ2-5; D might be TRBD2 (6 bases). Germline V gene sequence: CDR1 DFQATT, CDR2 SNEGSKA (reference sequence). Trimming took off 5 bases at V and 4 bases at J, with 14 bases between the two ends. The CDR3 runs to 13 residues. CDR3 sequence reads: CSALTSTPETQYF. CDR3 bases: TGCAGTGCTTTGACTAGTACCCCAGAGACCCAGTACTTC.

This clonotype was recorded a few times. This chain connects TRBV5-5 to TRBJ2-2, with 8 bases lining up with TRBD2. Losses at the gene ends were 0 bases for V and 7 bases for J; bases not matched to a gene: 2. The germline V gene has CDR1 SGHKS and CDR2 YYEKEE (reference sequence). The CDR3 covers 14 residues. The CDR3 DNA reads as TGTGCCAGCAGCTTGGGGCTAGCGGGCGGGGAGCTGTTTTTT. This sequence encodes CASSLGLAGGELFF.

This chain links TRBV7-9 with TRBJ2-2; possible D gene TRBD2, 7 bases. The CDR3 runs to 13 residues. Germline V gives CDR1 SEHNR, CDR2 FQNEAQ (reference sequence). V lost 4 bases, J lost 7 bases, and 10 bases lay in between. In nucleotides, the CDR3 is TGTGCCAGCAGCTGGGGGGGCGTCGGGGAGCTGTTTTTT. Protein: CASSWGGVGELFF.

The chain couples TRBV30 to TRBJ1-2; no definite D call. Germline loops: CDR1 GTSNPN, CDR2 SVGIG (reference sequence). Trimming took 4 bases from V and 5 from J, leaving 11 bases between them. CDR3 length equals 12 residues. The CDR3 here is CAWTTAPYGYTF. In nucleotides, the CDR3 is TGTGCCTGGACTACAGCGCCATATGGCTACACCTTC.

The gene calls are TRBV5-8 and TRBJ2-5; no reliable D call. CDR1 is SGHTS and CDR2 is YDEGEE in the germline V gene. V was pared by 1 base and J by 5 bases, with 6 bases between. The CDR3 covers 12 residues. CDR3 protein: CASSLNTETQYF. The CDR3 bases are TGTGCCAGCAGCTTGAATACCGAGACCCAGTACTTC.

The chain couples TRBV28 to TRBJ1-5; D ambiguous. Trimming left V 2 bases short and J 0 bases short, with 8 bases between. This CDR3 is built from 15 residues. Germline CDR1 MDHEN, CDR2 SYDVKM. CDR3 sequence (DNA): TGTGCCAGCAGTTTACTTCGGGATAGCAATCAGCCCCAGCATTTT. Its protein is CASSLLRDSNQPQHF.

V usage is TRBV11-2 and J usage is TRBJ1-2; 7 nucleotides align to TRBD1. The trim removed 5 bases at V and 5 bases at J, leaving 11 bases unmatched. CDR1 is SGHAT and CDR2 is FQNNGV in the germline V gene. The CDR3 is 15 residues long. In DNA, the CDR3 is TGTGCCAGCAGCGCGCCAGGGGGGGTTGGGTATGGCTACACCTTC. Its translation: CASSAPGGVGYGYTF.

The chain employs TRBV27 and TRBJ2-1; TRBD2 matches 8 bases. V lost 7 bases and J lost 6; bases outside the gene matches: 14. CDR1 is MNHEY and CDR2 is SMNVEV in the germline V gene (reference sequence). This CDR3 is built from 16 residues. The CDR3 nucleotides are TGTGCCAGCACCCCGGGCGTGGCGGGGGGAACCAATGAGCAGTTCTTC. Translating it yields CASTPGVAGGTNEQFF.

J is TRBJ2-5 and V is TRBV20-1, with TRBD2 matching 7 bases. Judging by the DNA end, TRBJ2-7 fits better; the J call may be wrong. Looked up from germline, CDR1 is DFQATT and CDR2 is SNEGSKA (reference sequence). The CDR3 runs 13 residues. This chain's CDR3 is CSARPPSGDEQYF. The CDR3 DNA is TGCAGTGCCAGACCTCCCAGCGGGGACGAGCAGTACTTC.

Only one count was recorded for this clonotype. V is TRBV11-1 and J is TRBJ2-7; 12 bases fit TRBD2. CDR3 length: 16 amino acids. Germline V gene sequence: CDR1 SGHAT, CDR2 FQDESV (reference sequence). Trimming at V came to 4 bases and at J to 7 bases, leaving 11 bases not matched to a gene. The CDR3 here is CASSSGGLAGYNEQYF. The CDR3, as DNA: TGTGCCAGCAGCTCCGGGGGACTAGCGGGCTACAATGAGCAGTACTTC.

This clonotype was seen once. A read error may be the cause here, since a much bigger clone is one base away. V is TRBV6-5 and J is TRBJ2-7, with TRBD1 matching 7 bases. CDR1 and CDR2 (germline): MNHEY, SVGAGI. The CDR3 runs to 14 residues. With V trimmed by 5 bases and J by 6 bases, 10 bases remained unmatched. CDR3 DNA: TGTGCCAGCAGTCATAACCCCGACAGGGCCGAGCAGTACTTC. Protein sequence: CASSHNPDRAEQYF.

The chain recombines TRBV14 with TRBJ2-2; D call uncertain. V lost 0 bases, J lost 6 bases, and 11 bases lay in between. Per the germline V gene, CDR1 is SGHDN and CDR2 is FVKESK. The CDR3 is 15 amino acids. The CDR3 protein is CASSQEPPASGELFF. The CDR3 DNA sequence: TGTGCCAGCAGCCAAGAACCACCGGCATCCGGGGAGCTGTTTTTT.

Here the CDR3 DNA reads TGTGCCAGCGGGACAGAAAACATTCAGTACTTC. Amino acids: CASGTENIQYF. The V call is TRBV27, the J call TRBJ2-4, with 7 positions matching TRBD1. The CDR3 extends over 11 amino acids. The germline gives CDR1 MNHEY, CDR2 SMNVEV (reference sequence). V trimming: 8 bases; J trimming: 5 bases; junction bases outside the gene matches: 0.

Notes on this clonotype: This could be a read error, since a much larger clone is one nucleotide away. CDR3 loop: CATRQTSAVREQYF. The CDR3, as DNA: TGTGCCACCAGGCAGACTAGCGCAGTCCGCGAGCAGTACTTC. The gene calls are TRBV6-6 and TRBJ2-7; 8 bases fit TRBD2. The V gene's germline CDR1 is MNHNY and CDR2 SVGAGI (reference sequence). The CDR3 consists of 14 residues. V was pared by 10 bases and J by 6 bases, with 14 bases of the junction left unmatched.

The CDR3 sequence is CASSLDSFSYNEQFF. The CDR3 DNA follows: TGTGCCAGCAGCTTAGACTCTTTCTCCTACAATGAGCAGTTCTTC. V and J are TRBV7-3 and TRBJ2-1, with no clear D. The V end was cut by 2 bases, the J end by 0 bases, with 8 bases between. The CDR3 is made up of 15 amino acids. The germline CDR1 and CDR2 sequences are SGHTA and FQGTGA.

This rearrangement joins TRBV5-1 to TRBJ1-1, with 10 bases aligning to TRBD1. Germline CDR1 and CDR2: SGHRS and YFSETQ. The CDR3 contains 14 residues. V lost 2 bases and J lost 7; bases outside the gene matches: 5. CDR3 amino acids: CASSLGTGVGEAFF. In nucleotides, the CDR3 is TGCGCCAGCAGCTTAGGGACAGGGGTCGGTGAAGCTTTCTTT.

The V gene is TRBV28, the J gene TRBJ1-5, with D perhaps matching TRBD1 (5 bases). The CDR3 is 15 residues long. Germline-derived CDR1 and CDR2 are MDHEN and SYDVKM. V gave up 6 bases and J gave up 2 bases, with 14 bases separating them. The CDR3 spells CASRTPGIRNQPQHF. Here the CDR3 DNA reads TGTGCCAGCAGAACCCCAGGGATACGCAATCAGCCCCAGCATTTT.

The chain carries TRBV7-2 and TRBJ2-7, with D possibly matching TRBD2 (6 bases). V lost 1 base, J lost 6 bases, and 16 bases lay in between. CDR3 size: 15 residues. Per germline, CDR1 SGHTA and CDR2 FQGNSA. CDR3 sequence: CASSLEGTGDGEQYF. CDR3 nucleotides: TGTGCCAGCAGCTTAGAGGGGACGGGGGACGGCGAGCAGTACTTC.

The rearrangement uses TRBV20-1 and TRBJ2-2; the match to TRBD2 covers 10 bases. This CDR3 spans 15 amino acids. With V trimmed by 5 bases and J by 6 bases, 9 bases remained unmatched. Per the germline V gene, CDR1 is DFQATT and CDR2 is SNEGSKA (reference sequence). CDR3 residues: CSAPLAGKKSGELFF. The CDR3 DNA reads as TGCAGTGCTCCACTAGCGGGGAAAAAATCCGGGGAGCTGTTTTTT.